The TCR beta chain under discussion was sequenced for a study of vaccination effects on CD4 cells after COVID-19. Overall study context: Relative to the second dose, post-vaccine samples were obtained a median of 72 days later.

Following an approximately 9-day culture, CD4+ T cells were purified. Participants were vaccinated with two doses of either the BNT162b2 or mRNA-1273 vaccine. V was shortened by 7 bases and J by 0 bases, with 12 bases between the two germline ends. Per germline, CDR1 MNHEY and CDR2 SVGAGI. The CDR3 spans 14 residues. Note on this clone: Its specificity is not known.

Sequenced by immunoSEQ multiplex PCR; TCRdb stores in-frame clones only, minus some. The sample holds tens of thousands of clones, approximately 81% seen once. V and J are TRBV6-5 and TRBJ1-1; weak D call: TRBD1 (5 bases). Sample: CD4+ T cells from PBMCs cultured without peptide, taken after COVID-19 vaccination. The source is a human donor who received a COVID-19 vaccine. The DNA of the CDR3 is TGTGCCAGCACTATGGGACTGCTGAACACTGAAGCTTTCTTT. Translated, it gives CASTMGLLNTEAFF.